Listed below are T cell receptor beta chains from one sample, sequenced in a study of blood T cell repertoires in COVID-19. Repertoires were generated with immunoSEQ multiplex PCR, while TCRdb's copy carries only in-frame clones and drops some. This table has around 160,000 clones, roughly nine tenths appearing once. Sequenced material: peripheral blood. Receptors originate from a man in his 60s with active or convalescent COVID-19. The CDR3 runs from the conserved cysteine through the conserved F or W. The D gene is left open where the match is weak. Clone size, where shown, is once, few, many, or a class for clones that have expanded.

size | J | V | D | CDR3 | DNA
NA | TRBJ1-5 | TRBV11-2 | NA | CASSLVPGNQPQHF | TGTGCCAGCAGCTTAGTTCCCGGTAATCAGCCCCAGCATTTT
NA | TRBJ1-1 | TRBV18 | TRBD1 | CASSPGQVSDTEAFF | TGTGCCAGCTCCCCCGGACAGGTTTCGGACACTGAAGCTTTCTTT
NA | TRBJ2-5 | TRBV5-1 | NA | CASSSPRGDRNQETQYF | TGCGCCAGCAGCTCCCCCCGGGGGGACAGGAACCAAGAGACCCAGTACTTC
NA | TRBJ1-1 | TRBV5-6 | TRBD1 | CASMPTGVNTEAFF | TGTGCCAGCATGCCGACAGGGGTTAACACTGAAGCTTTCTTT
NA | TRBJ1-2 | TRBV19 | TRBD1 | CASSVDRNYGYTF | TGTGCCAGTAGTGTGGACAGGAACTATGGCTACACCTTC
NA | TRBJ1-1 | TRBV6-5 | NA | CASSYSDSLNTEAFF | TGTGCCAGCAGTTACTCAGACAGTCTGAACACTGAAGCTTTCTTT
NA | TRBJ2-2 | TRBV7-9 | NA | CASSLGSVVELFF | TGTGCCAGCAGCTTAGGTTCGGTGGTGGAGCTGTTTTTT
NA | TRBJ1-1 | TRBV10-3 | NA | CAMWGGETGGSTEAFF | TGTGCCATGTGGGGCGGGGAAACAGGAGGGAGCACTGAAGCTTTCTTT
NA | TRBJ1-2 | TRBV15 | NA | CATSRDLGGGYGYTF | TGTGCCACCAGCAGAGATCTAGGGGGGGGCTATGGCTACACCTTC
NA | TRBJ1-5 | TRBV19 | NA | CASSISAGSNQPQHF | TGTGCCAGTAGTATCTCCGCGGGTAGCAATCAGCCCCAGCATTTT
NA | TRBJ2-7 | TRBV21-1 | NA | CASSTRDRTKYEQYF | TGTGCCAGCAGCACGCGGGACCGGACTAAATACGAGCAGTACTTC
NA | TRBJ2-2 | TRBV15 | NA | CATSRDRQGGTGELFF | TGTGCCACCAGCAGAGATCGGCAGGGGGGCACCGGGGAGCTGTTTTTT
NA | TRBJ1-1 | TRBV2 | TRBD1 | CASSRDRGDEAFF | TGTGCCAGCAGTAGGGACAGGGGGGATGAAGCTTTCTTT
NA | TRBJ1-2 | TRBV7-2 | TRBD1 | CASSTRTGDSYGYTF | TGTGCCAGCAGCACCCGGACAGGCGATTCCTATGGCTACACCTTC
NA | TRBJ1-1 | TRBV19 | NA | CASSQGPGTEAFF | TGTGCCAGTAGTCAGGGGCCCGGCACTGAAGCTTTCTTT
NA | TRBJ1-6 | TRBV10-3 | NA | CAIKDRSYNSPLHF | TGTGCCATTAAGGACAGATCCTATAATTCACCCCTCCACTTT
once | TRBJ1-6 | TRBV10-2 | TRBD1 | CASSADRRDPLHF | TGCGCCAGCAGCGCGGACAGGAGGGACCCCCTCCACTTT
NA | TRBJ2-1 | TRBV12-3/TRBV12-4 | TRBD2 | CASRQTSNNEQFF | TGTGCCAGCAGGCAGACTAGCAACAATGAGCAGTTCTTC
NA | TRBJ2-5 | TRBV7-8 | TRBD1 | CASSSPTGVHETQYF | TGTGCCAGCAGCTCACCGACAGGGGTCCACGAGACCCAGTACTTC
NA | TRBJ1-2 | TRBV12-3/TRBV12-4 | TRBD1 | CASSLGQGYGYTF | TGTGCCAGCAGTTTAGGACAGGGGTATGGCTACACCTTC
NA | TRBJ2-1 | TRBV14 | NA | CASSQVAEVQFF | TGTGCCAGCAGCCAAGTAGCGGAAGTCCAGTTCTTC
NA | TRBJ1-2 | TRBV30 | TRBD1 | CAWSITGATNYGYTF | TGTGCCTGGAGTATCACAGGGGCCACTAACTATGGCTACACCTTC
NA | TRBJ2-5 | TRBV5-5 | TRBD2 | CASTSGPGGQETQYF | TGTGCCAGCACAAGCGGCCCCGGGGGGCAAGAGACCCAGTACTTC
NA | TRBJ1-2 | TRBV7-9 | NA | CASSSSETGPYGYTF | TGTGCCAGCAGCTCATCTGAGACAGGTCCTTATGGCTACACCTTC
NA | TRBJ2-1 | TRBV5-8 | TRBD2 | CASSGRLAGVPDNEQFF | TGTGCCAGCAGCGGGAGACTAGCGGGGGTCCCAGACAATGAGCAGTTCTTC
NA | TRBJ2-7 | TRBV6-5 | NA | CASSPPAGSLYEQYF | TGTGCCAGCAGCCCCCCGGCGGGCAGCCTCTACGAGCAGTACTTC
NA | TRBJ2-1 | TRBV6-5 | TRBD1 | CASSYEGQPYNEQFF | TGTGCCAGCAGTTACGAGGGACAGCCTTACAATGAGCAGTTCTTC
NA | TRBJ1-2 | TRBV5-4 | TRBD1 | CASSLGTGRNRGYTF | TGTGCCAGCAGCTTGGGGACAGGGAGAAATCGTGGCTACACCTTC
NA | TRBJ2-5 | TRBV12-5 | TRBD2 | CASGSGNSGQETQYF | TGTGCTAGTGGTTCGGGGAATAGCGGGCAAGAGACCCAGTACTTC
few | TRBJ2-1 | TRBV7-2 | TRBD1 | CASSPQGTAGVNEQFF | TGTGCCAGCAGCCCACAGGGGACCGCCGGAGTCAATGAGCAGTTCTTC
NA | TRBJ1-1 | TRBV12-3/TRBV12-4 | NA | CASGRANTEAFF | TGTGCCAGCGGCAGGGCTAACACTGAAGCTTTCTTT
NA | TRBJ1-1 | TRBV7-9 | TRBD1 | CASSLGGTATEAFF | TGTGCCAGCAGCTTAGGCGGGACAGCCACTGAAGCTTTCTTT
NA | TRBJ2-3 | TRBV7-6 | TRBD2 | CASSLYPAGSSTDTQYF | TGTGCCAGCAGCTTATACCCAGCGGGGTCTAGCACAGATACGCAGTATTTT
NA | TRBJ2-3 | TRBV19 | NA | CASSWGLLTDTQYF | TGTGCCAGTAGTTGGGGGCTGTTGACAGATACGCAGTATTTT
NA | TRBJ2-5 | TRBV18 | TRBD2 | CASSPPLAESQETQYF | TGTGCCAGCTCACCCCCCCTAGCGGAAAGTCAAGAGACCCAGTACTTC
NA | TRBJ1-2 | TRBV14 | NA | CASSQVLGRGYTF | TGTGCCAGCAGCCAAGTCCTAGGGAGAGGCTACACCTTC
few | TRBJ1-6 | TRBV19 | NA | CASRVQGNSPLHF | TGTGCCAGTAGGGTGCAGGGGAATTCACCCCTCCACTTT
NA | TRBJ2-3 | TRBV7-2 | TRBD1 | CASSPQGSLDTQYF | TGTGCCAGCAGCCCACAGGGGTCTCTAGATACGCAGTATTTT
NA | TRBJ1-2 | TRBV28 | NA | CASSPPSTAGYGYTF | TGTGCCAGCAGTCCACCCTCGACAGCAGGCTATGGCTACACCTTC
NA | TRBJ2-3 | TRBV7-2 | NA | CASSRLVRDTQYF | TGTGCCAGCAGTCGACTAGTTAGAGATACGCAGTATTTT
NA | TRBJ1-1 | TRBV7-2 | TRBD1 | CASSLRQGGGTEAFF | TGTGCCAGCAGCCTTAGACAGGGGGGGGGCACTGAAGCTTTCTTT
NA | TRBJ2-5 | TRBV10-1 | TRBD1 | CASSTGQDQETQYF | TGCGCCAGCAGTACCGGACAGGACCAAGAGACCCAGTACTTC
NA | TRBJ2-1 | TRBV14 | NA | CASSQGAGLSYNEQFF | TGTGCCAGCAGCCAAGGCGCGGGACTCTCCTACAATGAGCAGTTCTTC
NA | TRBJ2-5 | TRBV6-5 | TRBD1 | CASSRDRPQETQYF | TGTGCCAGCAGTAGGGACAGGCCCCAAGAGACCCAGTACTTC
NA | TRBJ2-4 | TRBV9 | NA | CASSPVAVKNIQYF | TGTGCCAGCAGCCCGGTGGCGGTCAAAAACATTCAGTACTTC
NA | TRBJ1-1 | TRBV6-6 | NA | CASSYSTGLGTEAFF | TGTGCCAGCAGTTACTCAACAGGGTTGGGCACTGAAGCTTTCTTT